Listed here are 5 T cell receptor beta chains from one sample, sequenced in a study of cytomegalovirus exposure and HLA in healthy donors. The PCR ran on 60 Vbeta and 13 Jbeta primers. TCRdb keeps only in-frame clones here, not all; method: immunoSEQ multiplex PCR. The table lists over 40,000 clones. The specimen was PBMCs. All receptors derive from a young man in good health and CMV-seronegative.

The chain joins TRBV19 to TRBJ2-3; 7 bases match TRBD2. Germline lookup yields CDR1 LNHDA and CDR2 SQIVND (reference sequence). Trimming took 6 bases from V and 4 from J; bases not matched to a gene: 7. The CDR3 extends over 14 amino acids. The DNA of the CDR3 is TGTGCCAGTAGACTAGCGCAGATAGCAGATACGCAGTATTTT. Translated: CASRLAQIADTQYF.

The V call is TRBV5-1, the J call TRBJ2-1; 15 bases map to TRBD2. This CDR3 region has 20 residues. CDR1 is SGHRS and CDR2 is YFSETQ in the germline V gene. V trimming: 4 bases; J trimming: 2 bases; junction bases outside the gene matches: 13. CDR3 loop: CASSARGTSGRQWTYNEQFF. DNA of the CDR3: TGCGCCAGCAGCGCTCGGGGGACTAGCGGGAGGCAGTGGACCTACAATGAGCAGTTCTTC.

The rearrangement joins TRBV21-1 to TRBJ1-3; the table's TRBD1 call for D was not verified on the DNA. TRBV21-1 is described as a pseudogene. The CDR3 extends over 19 amino acids. The CDR3 nucleotides are TGTGCCAGCAGCAAAAAGGAGCGGGACAGGGGTAACTCTGGAAACACCATATATTTT. It codes for CASSKKERDRGNSGNTIYF.

The V gene is TRBV27, the J gene TRBJ2-1; D ambiguous. The CDR3 has 11 amino acids. V lost 4 bases and J lost 6, with 4 bases in between. Germline CDR1 reads MNHEY; CDR2 reads SMNVEV (reference sequence). CDR3 in amino acids: CASSSINEQFF. CDR3 DNA sequence: TGTGCCAGCAGTTCCATCAATGAGCAGTTCTTC.

The chain employs TRBV9 and TRBJ2-3, with 12 nucleotides matching TRBD2. The CDR3 sequence is 16 residues long. Germline V gene sequence: CDR1 SGDLS, CDR2 YYNGEE. V lost 4 bases to trimming and J lost 2 bases; unmatched junction nucleotides: 5. The CDR3 region has the DNA TGTGCCAGCAGCCCTGGGACTAGCGGGTTCACAGATACGCAGTATTTT. This codes for CASSPGTSGFTDTQYF.